This T cell receptor beta chain comes out of a study of cytomegalovirus exposure and HLA in healthy donors. Overall study results and limits: Published work reported that the classifier diagnosed cytomegalovirus status with high specificity and sensitivity. Some public TCRs appeared in many individuals, while most sequences were rare.

Trimming took 3 bases from V and 3 from J, leaving 10 bases between them. This CDR3 contains 14 residues. Germline V CDR1 and CDR2: MRHNA, SNTAGT. TCRdb's table, derived via immunoSEQ multiplex PCR, lists solely in-frame clones and lacks some. This sample yields approximately 150,000 clones, of which less than 90% are seen a single time; around 3.2% belongs to the top ten. In the case of this clone: The antigen is not known.

The chain is built from TRBV6-4 and TRBJ2-3; D possibly corresponds to TRBD2 (6 bases). This clonotype was obtained from a woman aged 18-29 years in good health and CMV-seropositive. Sequencing was performed on PBMCs. The CDR3 protein is CASSEGGGTDTQYF. The CDR3 DNA reads as TGTGCCAGCAGTGAGGGGGGTGGTACAGATACGCAGTATTTT.